This TCR beta chain appears in the sequencing data of a study of cytomegalovirus exposure and HLA in healthy donors. In the PCR, 60 Vbeta and 13 Jbeta primers were used. Libraries were prepared by immunoSEQ multiplex PCR; TCRdb keeps only in-frame clonotypes and omits some of them. The sample includes roughly 170,000 clones, approximately 80% of them seen just once. CDR1 is SEHNR and CDR2 is FQNEAQ in the germline V gene (reference sequence). Trimming cost V 1 base and J 8 bases; bases outside gene matches: 7. The CDR3 covers 15 residues. This clone appeared a single time. The chain is built from TRBV7-9 and TRBJ2-1, with TRBD2 identical over 8 bases. What was sequenced was PBMCs. This sequence originates from a girl aged 2 to 10 in good health and CMV-seropositive. The CDR3 region is CASSLVLAALDEQFF. The CDR3 DNA is TGTGCCAGCAGCTTAGTACTAGCGGCCTTGGATGAGCAGTTCTTC.